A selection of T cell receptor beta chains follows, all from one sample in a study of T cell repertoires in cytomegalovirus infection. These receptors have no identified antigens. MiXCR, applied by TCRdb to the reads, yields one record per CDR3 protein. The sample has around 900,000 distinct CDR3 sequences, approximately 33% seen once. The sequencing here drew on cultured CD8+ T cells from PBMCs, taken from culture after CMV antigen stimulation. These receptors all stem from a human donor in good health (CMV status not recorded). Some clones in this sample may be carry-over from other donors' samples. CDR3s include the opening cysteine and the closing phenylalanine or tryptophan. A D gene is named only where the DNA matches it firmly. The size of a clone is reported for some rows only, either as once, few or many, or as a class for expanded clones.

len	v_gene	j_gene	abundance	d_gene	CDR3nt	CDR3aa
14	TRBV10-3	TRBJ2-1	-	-	TGTGCCATCAGAGATCGCGACAACTACAATGAGCAGTTCTTC	CAIRDRDNYNEQFF
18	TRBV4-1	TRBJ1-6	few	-	TGCGCCAGCAGCCAAGAACCTTTGGAGGGATCGCTAAATTCACCCCTCCACTTT	CASSQEPLEGSLNSPLHF
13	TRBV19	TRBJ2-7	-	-	TGTGCCAGTAGTATCGGCTCCCCGGACGAGCAGTACTTC	CASSIGSPDEQYF
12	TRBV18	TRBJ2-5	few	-	TGTGCCAGCTCACCACCAGAAGAGACCCAGTACTTC	CASSPPEETQYF
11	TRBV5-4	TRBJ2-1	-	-	TGTGCCAGCAGGGCCGGGACAGAGCAGTTCTTC	CASRAGTEQFF
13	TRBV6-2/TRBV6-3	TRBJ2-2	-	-	TGTGCCAGCAGTTGGGGACCTTACCGGGAGCTGTTTTTT	CASSWGPYRELFF
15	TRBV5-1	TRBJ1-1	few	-	TGCGCCAGCAGCTTGGCCGTACAGGGGAACACTGAAGCTTTCTTT	CASSLAVQGNTEAFF
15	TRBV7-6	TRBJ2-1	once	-	TGTGCCAGCAGCTTAGTCCCAGGAACAGTGGATGAGCAGTTCTTC	CASSLVPGTVDEQFF
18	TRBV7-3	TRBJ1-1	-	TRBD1	TGTGCCAGCAGCTTATTCCCCCGGGACAGACGCCGTGACGCTGAAGCTTTCTTT	CASSLFPRDRRRDAEAFF
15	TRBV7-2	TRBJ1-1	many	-	TGTGCCAGCAGCAAGCCGACAGGACTGAACACTGAAGCTTTCTTT	CASSKPTGLNTEAFF
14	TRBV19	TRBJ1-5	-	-	TGTGCCAGTAGTATTCGCCCAGTCAATCAGCCCCAGCATTTT	CASSIRPVNQPQHF
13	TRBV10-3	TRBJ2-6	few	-	TGTGCCATCAGCCTGACAGGGGCCAACGTCCTGACTTTC	CAISLTGANVLTF
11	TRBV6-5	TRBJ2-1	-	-	TGTGCCAGCAGTGAAGGGTATGAGCAGTTCTTC	CASSEGYEQFF
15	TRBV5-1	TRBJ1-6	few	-	TGCGCCAGCAGCTTGCGAGCCGGCTCGAATTCACCCCTCCACTTT	CASSLRAGSNSPLHF
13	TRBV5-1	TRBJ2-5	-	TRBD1	TGCGCCAACAGCTTTACAGGGGAAAAGACCCAGTACTTC	CANSFTGEKTQYF
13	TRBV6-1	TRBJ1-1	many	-	TGTGCCAGCAGATTACAGGGTTATGCTGAAGCTTTCTTT	CASRLQGYAEAFF
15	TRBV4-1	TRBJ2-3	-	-	TGCGCCAGCAGCCAAGAGTCGGCCGTGACAGATACGCAGTATTTT	CASSQESAVTDTQYF
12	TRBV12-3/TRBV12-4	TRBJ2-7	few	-	TGTGCCAGCAGTTTGATGGTCTACGAGCAGTACTTC	CASSLMVYEQYF
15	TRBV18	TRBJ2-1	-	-	TGTGCCAGCTCACCTTCTGGGAGTCCCTACAATGAGCAGTTCTTC	CASSPSGSPYNEQFF
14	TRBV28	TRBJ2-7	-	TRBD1	TGTGCCAGCAGGCCCGGGACAGGGGTTTACGAGCAGTACTTC	CASRPGTGVYEQYF
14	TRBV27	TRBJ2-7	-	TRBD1	TGTGCCAGCAGTACCGACAGGGACCACTACGAGCAGTACTTC	CASSTDRDHYEQYF
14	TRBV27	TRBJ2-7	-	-	TGTGCCAGCAGTTTGACATTTGGGACCAGGGAGCAGTACTTC	CASSLTFGTREQYF
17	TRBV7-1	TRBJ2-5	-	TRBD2	TGTGCCAGCAGCCCAAGGACTAGCGGGGGGATCCAAGAGACCCAGTACTTC	CASSPRTSGGIQETQYF
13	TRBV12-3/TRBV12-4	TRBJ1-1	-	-	TGTGCCGGCAGTTTTGTCGGGGGCACTGAAGCTTTCTTT	CAGSFVGGTEAFF
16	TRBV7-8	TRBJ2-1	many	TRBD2	TGTGCCAGCAGCTTCTCCCCTAGCGGGGGGGCACATGAGCAGTTCTTC	CASSFSPSGGAHEQFF
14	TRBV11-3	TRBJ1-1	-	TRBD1	TGTGCCAGCAGCTTAGACTCCAGGGGGGCTGAAGCTTTCTTT	CASSLDSRGAEAFF
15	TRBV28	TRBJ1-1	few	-	TGTGCCAGCAGTTTGGTCCAGGACCCGAACACTGAAGCTTTCTTT	CASSLVQDPNTEAFF
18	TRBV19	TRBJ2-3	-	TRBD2	TGTGCCAGTAGTATTAGGGAGACTAGCGGGGTAGGCACAGATACGCAGTATTTT	CASSIRETSGVGTDTQYF
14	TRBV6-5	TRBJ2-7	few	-	TGTGCCAGCAGGCCGAAGGGCGTTACTGGCGAGCAGTACTTC	CASRPKGVTGEQYF